This T cell receptor (beta chain) was sequenced during a study of vaccination effects on CD4 cells after COVID-19. With regard to this clone: Its antigen is not known.

Libraries were prepared by immunoSEQ multiplex PCR; TCRdb keeps only in-frame clonotypes and omits some of them. Among roughly 25,000 clones, just under 75% were seen once, and the ten largest hold approximately 3.5%. Viral peptide pools were used in the ViraFEST assay to expand antigen-specific CD4+ T cells, and sequencing came afterward. Culturing for nine to ten days preceded CD4+ T cell isolation. No vaccinee had earlier SARS-CoV-2 infection, and nucleocapsid antibodies were negative. V was cut by 5 bases and J by 3 bases, with 19 bases left in between. There are 16 residues in the CDR3. Germline CDR1 and CDR2: SGHAT and FQNNGV.

The sequence was obtained from a human donor who received a COVID-19 vaccine. Sequences were derived from CD4+ T cells from PBMCs cultured with SARS-CoV-2 spike peptides, sampled before COVID-19 vaccination. The chain recombines TRBV11-2 with TRBJ1-2; D might be TRBD1 (6 bases). The CDR3 spells CASSPSRGLGYYGYTF. The CDR3 DNA reads TGTGCCAGCAGCCCCTCTCGGGGGCTGGGTTACTATGGCTACACCTTC.